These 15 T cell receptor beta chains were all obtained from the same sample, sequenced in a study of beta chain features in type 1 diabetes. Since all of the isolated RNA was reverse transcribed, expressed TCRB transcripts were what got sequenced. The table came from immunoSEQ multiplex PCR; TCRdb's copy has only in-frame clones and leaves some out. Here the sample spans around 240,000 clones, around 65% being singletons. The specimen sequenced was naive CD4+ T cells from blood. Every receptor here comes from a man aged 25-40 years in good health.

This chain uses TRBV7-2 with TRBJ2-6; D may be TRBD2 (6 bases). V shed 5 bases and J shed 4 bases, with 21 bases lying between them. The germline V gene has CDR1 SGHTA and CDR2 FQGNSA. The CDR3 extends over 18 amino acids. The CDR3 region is CASSQEGPGLRGANVLTF. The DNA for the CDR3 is TGTGCCAGCAGCCAGGAGGGTCCGGGGTTGCGGGGGGCCAACGTCCTGACTTTC.

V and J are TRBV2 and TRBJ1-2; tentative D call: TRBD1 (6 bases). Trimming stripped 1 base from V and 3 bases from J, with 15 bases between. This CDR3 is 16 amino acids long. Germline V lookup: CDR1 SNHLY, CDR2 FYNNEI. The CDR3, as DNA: TGTGCCAGCAGTGAAGTTCGGGGGGCCAGGGACTATGGCTACACCTTC. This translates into CASSEVRGARDYGYTF.

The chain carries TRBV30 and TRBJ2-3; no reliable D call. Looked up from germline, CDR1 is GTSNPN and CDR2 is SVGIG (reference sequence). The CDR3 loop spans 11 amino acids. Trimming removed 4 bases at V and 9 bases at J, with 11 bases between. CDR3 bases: TGTGCCTGGACGCTAGGCAGCACGCAGTATTTT. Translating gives CAWTLGSTQYF.

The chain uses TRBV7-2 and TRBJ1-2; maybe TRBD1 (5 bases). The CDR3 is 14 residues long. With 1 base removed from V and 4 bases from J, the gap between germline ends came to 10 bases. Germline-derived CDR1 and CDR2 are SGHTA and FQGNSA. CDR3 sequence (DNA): TGTGCCAGCAGCTTAGGGAGACAGCTCTATGGCTACACCTTC. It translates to CASSLGRQLYGYTF.

The CDR3 is CASSSMTGYTETQYF. The CDR3 nucleotides are TGTGCCAGCAGCTCAATGACAGGTTATACGGAGACCCAGTACTTC. The rearrangement joins TRBV14 to TRBJ2-5; weak D call: TRBD1 (6 bases). Germline CDR1 is SGHDN and CDR2 is FVKESK. Trimming took off 5 bases at V and 5 bases at J, with 18 bases between the two ends. CDR3 length: 15 residues.

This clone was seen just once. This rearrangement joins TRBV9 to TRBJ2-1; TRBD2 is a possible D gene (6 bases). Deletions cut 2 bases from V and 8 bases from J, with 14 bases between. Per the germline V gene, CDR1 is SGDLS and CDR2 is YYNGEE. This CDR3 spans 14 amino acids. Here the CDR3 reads CASSVGLATDEQFF. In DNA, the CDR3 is TGTGCCAGCAGCGTCGGGCTAGCGACGGATGAGCAGTTCTTC. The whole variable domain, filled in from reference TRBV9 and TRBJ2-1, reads DSGVTQTPKHLITATGQRVTLRCSPRSGDLSVYWYQQSLDQGLQFLIQYYNGEERAKGNILERFSAQQFPDLHSELNLSSLELGDSALYFCASSVGLATDEQFFGPGTRLTVL.

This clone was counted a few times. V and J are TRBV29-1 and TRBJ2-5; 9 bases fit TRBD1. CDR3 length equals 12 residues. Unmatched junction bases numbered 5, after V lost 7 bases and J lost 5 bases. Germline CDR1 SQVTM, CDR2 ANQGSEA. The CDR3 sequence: CSARDRVETQYF. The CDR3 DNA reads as TGCAGCGCCCGGGACAGGGTTGAGACCCAGTACTTC.

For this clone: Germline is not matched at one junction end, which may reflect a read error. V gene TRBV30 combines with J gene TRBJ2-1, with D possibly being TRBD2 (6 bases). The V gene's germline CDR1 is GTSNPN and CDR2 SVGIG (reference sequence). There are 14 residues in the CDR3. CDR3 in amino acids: CAGSGGLVGNEQFF. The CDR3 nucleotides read TGTGCCGGGAGTGGAGGGTTGGTAGGCAATGAGCAGTTCTTC.

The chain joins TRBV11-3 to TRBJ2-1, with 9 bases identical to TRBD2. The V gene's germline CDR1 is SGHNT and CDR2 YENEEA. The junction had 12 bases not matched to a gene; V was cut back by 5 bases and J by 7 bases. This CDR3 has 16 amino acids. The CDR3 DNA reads TGTGCCAGCAGCCCGAGTCAGCGGGAGGTGCGGAATGAGCAGTTCTTC. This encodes CASSPSQREVRNEQFF. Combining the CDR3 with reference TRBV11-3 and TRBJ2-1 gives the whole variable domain EAGVVQSPRYKIIEKKQPVAFWCNPISGHNTLYWYLQNLGQGPELLIRYENEEAVDDSQLPKDRFSAERLKGVDSTLKIQPAELGDSAVYLCASSPSQREVRNEQFFGPGTRLTVL.

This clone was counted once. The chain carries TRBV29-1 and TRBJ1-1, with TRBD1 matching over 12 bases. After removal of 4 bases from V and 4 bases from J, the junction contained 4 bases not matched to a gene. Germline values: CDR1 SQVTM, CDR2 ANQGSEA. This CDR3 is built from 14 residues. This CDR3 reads CSVGDRGPSTEAFF. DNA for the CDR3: TGCAGCGTTGGGGACAGGGGGCCGAGCACTGAAGCTTTCTTT. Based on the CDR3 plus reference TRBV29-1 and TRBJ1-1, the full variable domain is SAVISQKPSRDICQRGTSLTIQCQVDSQVTMMFWYRQQPGQSLTLIATANQGSEATYESGFVIDKFPISRPNLTFSTLTVSNMSPEDSSIYLCSVGDRGPSTEAFFGQGTRLTVV.

CDR3 protein: CAWSVAGRNTEAFF. The CDR3 region has the DNA TGTGCCTGGAGTGTAGCAGGGCGGAACACTGAAGCTTTCTTT. The chain joins TRBV30 to TRBJ1-1, with a possible D match to TRBD1 (5 bases). The germline CDR1 and CDR2 sequences are GTSNPN and SVGIG (reference sequence). V lost 0 bases and J 1 base, leaving 9 bases between the germline ends. The CDR3 runs to 14 residues.

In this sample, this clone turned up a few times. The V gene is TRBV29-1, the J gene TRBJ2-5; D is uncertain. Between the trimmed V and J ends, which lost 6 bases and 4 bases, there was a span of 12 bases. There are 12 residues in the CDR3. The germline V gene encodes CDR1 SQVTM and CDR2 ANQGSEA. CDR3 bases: TGCAGCGTCTTCGAAGGAGCAGAGACCCAGTACTTC. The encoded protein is CSVFEGAETQYF.

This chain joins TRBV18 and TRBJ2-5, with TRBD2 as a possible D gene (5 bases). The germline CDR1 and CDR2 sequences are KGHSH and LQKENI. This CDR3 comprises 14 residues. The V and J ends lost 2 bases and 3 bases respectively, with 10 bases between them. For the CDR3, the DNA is TGTGCCAGCTCACCATTCTCGGGGAAAGAGACCCAGTACTTC. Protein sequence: CASSPFSGKETQYF.

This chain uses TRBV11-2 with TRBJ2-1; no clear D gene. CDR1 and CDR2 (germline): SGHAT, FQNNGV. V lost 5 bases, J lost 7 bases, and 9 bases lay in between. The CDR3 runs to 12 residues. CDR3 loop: CASSTSLNEQFF. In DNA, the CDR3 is TGTGCCAGCAGCACCTCCCTTAATGAGCAGTTCTTC.

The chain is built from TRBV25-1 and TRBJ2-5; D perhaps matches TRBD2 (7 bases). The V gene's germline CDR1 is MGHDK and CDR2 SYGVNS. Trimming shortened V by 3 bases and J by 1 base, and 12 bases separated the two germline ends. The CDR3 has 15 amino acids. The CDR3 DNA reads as TGTGCCAGCAGTGACCCAGGGGAGGGCCAAGAGACCCAGTACTTC. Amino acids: CASSDPGEGQETQYF.